The 7 T cell receptor beta chains reported below all come from one sample, sequenced in a study of cytomegalovirus exposure and HLA in healthy donors. The method was immunoSEQ multiplex PCR; TCRdb's version includes in-frame clones alone and lacks a portion of them. The data hold a few hundred thousand clones, with around nine tenths observed a single time. Sequencing was done on a sample of PBMCs. The origin of the receptors is a woman aged 18-29 years in good health and CMV-seronegative.

This CDR3 is CASTGASGLYEQYF. The CDR3 DNA follows: TGTGCCAGCACCGGGGCTAGCGGTCTCTACGAGCAGTACTTC. This chain joins TRBV6-1 and TRBJ2-7; 7 bases are shared with TRBD2. V gave up 7 bases and J gave up 3 bases; unmatched junction bases: 9. This CDR3 has 14 amino acids. Germline CDR1 is MNHNS and CDR2 is SASEGT.

V usage is TRBV14 and J usage is TRBJ2-1, with D possibly TRBD1 on 6 matching bases. Germline CDR1 reads SGHDN; CDR2 reads FVKESK. CDR3 length equals 16 residues. Trimming took off 4 bases at V and 6 bases at J, with 19 bases between the two ends. As DNA, the CDR3 is TGTGCCAGCAGCCCCCAGACAGGATTGATGGTCAATGAGCAGTTCTTC. This encodes CASSPQTGLMVNEQFF.

This clone has only a few counts. CDR3 protein: CSVGSTRVQETQYF. CDR3 DNA sequence: TGCAGCGTTGGGTCCACGAGGGTCCAAGAGACCCAGTACTTC. This chain uses TRBV29-1 with TRBJ2-5; maybe TRBD2 (5 bases). V dropped 4 bases and J dropped 1 base, with 13 bases sitting between them. This CDR3 contains 14 residues. CDR1 SQVTM and CDR2 ANQGSEA come from the germline V gene.

The gene calls are TRBV5-6 and TRBJ2-7; 9 positions match TRBD2. The germline V gene has CDR1 SGHDT and CDR2 YYEEEE. J gave up 0 bases and V 4 bases, and 2 bases lay outside the gene matches. The CDR3 totals 14 residues. The CDR3 bases are TGTGCCAGCAGCATTAGCGGGAGCTCCTACGAGCAGTACTTC. It yields the protein CASSISGSSYEQYF.

This sequence joins TRBV29-1 and TRBJ2-2, with D possibly TRBD2 on 6 matching bases. Germline loops: CDR1 SQVTM, CDR2 ANQGSEA. CDR3 size: 12 residues. The V and J ends lost 4 bases and 7 bases respectively, with 10 bases between them. CDR3 sequence (DNA): TGCAGCGTTGTTGGGAGGAGCGGGGAGCTGTTTTTT. This codes for CSVVGRSGELFF.

This chain uses TRBV27 with TRBJ2-1; 7 positions match TRBD2. V lost 4 bases and J lost 15; bases outside the gene matches: 12. CDR1 MNHEY and CDR2 SMNVEV come from the germline V gene (reference sequence). CDR3 length: 13 amino acids. The CDR3 sequence: CASSSSMAGDGFF. CDR3 nucleotides: TGTGCCAGCAGTTCAAGTATGGCGGGGGATGGGTTCTTC.

V and J are TRBV6-7 and TRBJ2-7; 10 bases are shared with TRBD1. TRBV6-7 is placed among ORFs of uncertain function. The CDR3 length is 16 residues. V lost 5 bases and J lost 1; bases outside the gene matches: 8. The CDR3 reads CASSKPGQGRSYEQYF. CDR3 nucleotide sequence: TGTGCCAGCAGTAAGCCGGGACAGGGGCGATCCTACGAGCAGTACTTC.